The T cell receptor (beta chain) described here comes from a study of graft-versus-host responses after intestinal transplantation. Study at large: The recipients all started with anti-thymocyte globulin induction and then took tacrolimus and steroids for 3 to 4 years. Study-level points and caveats: Graft-donor T cell macrochimerism in patients accompanied high graft-versus-host to host-versus-graft clonal ratios in allografts. GvH clones occurred in recipient marrow; some first appeared in ileum or blood.

The CDR3 is 12 residues long. CDR1 is MNHEY, CDR2 SMNVEV, per germline (reference sequence). The V end lost 4 bases, the J end lost 5 bases, and 9 bases lay between the germline ends. Profiling relied on immunoSEQ multiplex PCR, and the TCRdb table lists in-frame clones only, not all of them. This table holds fewer than 95,000 clones, roughly 93% found once. With respect to this clone: What it recognizes is unknown.

The clonotype comes from a human donor who received an intestinal transplant. The V call is TRBV27, the J call TRBJ2-7; no definite D call. Sample: unstimulated CD8+ T cells sorted from spleen or lymph node cells, taken before intestinal transplant. CDR3: CASSSPVHEQYF. CDR3 nucleotides: TGTGCCAGCAGTTCCCCTGTCCACGAGCAGTACTTC.